This entry lists 22 T cell receptor beta chains sequenced from one sample in a study of blood T cell repertoires in COVID-19. TCRdb's table, derived via immunoSEQ multiplex PCR, lists solely in-frame clones and lacks some. In the table there are about 100,000 clones, about 88% of which are singletons. Sample: peripheral blood. These TCRs come from a middle-aged man with active or convalescent COVID-19.

This sequence joins TRBV4-1 and TRBJ1-1; TRBD1 matches 8 bases. The CDR3 runs 17 residues. Germline CDR1 is MGHRA and CDR2 is YSYEKL. The V gene end was trimmed by 0 bases and the J gene end by 6 bases; junction bases not matched to a gene: 12. CDR3 DNA: TGCGCCAGCAGCCAAGATCGGCAGGGGGCCTCTCTCCCTGAAGCTTTCTTT. It translates to CASSQDRQGASLPEAFF.

This rearrangement joins TRBV21-1 to TRBJ2-7; no DNA check was done on the table's D call, TRBD1. TRBV21-1 is marked as a pseudogene. The CDR3 is 15 amino acids. This chain's CDR3 is CASSKGQGPSDEQYF. The DNA of the CDR3 is TGTGCCAGCAGCAAGGGACAGGGACCCTCCGACGAGCAGTACTTC.

This chain connects TRBV9 to TRBJ1-1, with 9 bases lining up with TRBD1. The CDR3 is 15 residues long. Per the germline V gene, CDR1 is SGDLS and CDR2 is YYNGEE. J was trimmed by 0 bases and V by 3 bases; bases with no gene match: 3. The CDR3 nucleotides are TGTGCCAGCAGCGCCCGACAGGGGGTGAACACTGAAGCTTTCTTT. It codes for CASSARQGVNTEAFF.

The chain recombines TRBV24-1 with TRBJ2-2; 8 bases map to TRBD2. Per the germline V gene, CDR1 is KGHDR and CDR2 is SFDVKD. The CDR3 is made up of 17 amino acids. V gave up 3 bases and J gave up 0 bases; unmatched junction bases: 5. CDR3 DNA sequence: TGTGCCACCAGTGATCGAAAGACTAGCGCGAACACCGGGGAGCTGTTTTTT. Amino acids: CATSDRKTSANTGELFF.

This clone was detected only once. V usage is TRBV7-2 and J usage is TRBJ2-3, with D hard to call. Trimming removed 2 bases from V and 3 bases from J, with 3 bases in between. The germline V gene encodes CDR1 SGHTA and CDR2 FQGNSA. This CDR3 is 12 amino acids long. The CDR3 loop reads CASSLYTDTQYF. The CDR3, as DNA: TGTGCCAGCAGCTTATATACAGATACGCAGTATTTT.

This clone was found a few times. The rearrangement joins TRBV19 to TRBJ1-1, with a possible D match to TRBD1 (6 bases). Germline V gene lookup returns CDR1 LNHDA and CDR2 SQIVND (reference sequence). The CDR3 runs to 17 residues. Trimming cost V 4 bases and J 5 bases, with 23 bases left between them. CDR3 sequence reads: CASSNRSSTGRVTEAFF. The DNA for the CDR3 is TGTGCCAGTAGTAACCGCTCCTCGACAGGACGGGTTACTGAAGCTTTCTTT.

The gene calls are TRBV6-4 and TRBJ1-2; no clear D. CDR1 and CDR2 from the germline V gene are MRHNA and SNTAGT. The CDR3 runs 11 residues. The CDR3 DNA reads as TGTGCGACCAAAGGAGGCTTGGGCTACACCTTC. Protein: CATKGGLGYTF.

The V call is TRBV7-9, the J call TRBJ2-1, with 11 bases identical to TRBD2. The V and J ends lost 3 bases and 0 bases, in that order; junction bases with no gene match: 4. The V gene's germline CDR1 is SEHNR and CDR2 FQNEAQ (reference sequence). The CDR3 is 17 residues long. In DNA, the CDR3 is TGTGCCAGCAGCTTCGCTAGCGGGGGGAGCTCCTACAATGAGCAGTTCTTC. Amino acids: CASSFASGGSSYNEQFF.

The V call is TRBV27, the J call TRBJ2-3; 7 bases map to TRBD1. This CDR3 is built from 14 residues. Germline lookup yields CDR1 MNHEY and CDR2 SMNVEV (reference sequence). V gave up 3 bases and J gave up 5 bases; unmatched junction bases: 5. CDR3 bases: TGTGCCAGCAGTTTTGGGCAGGGGGTAGATACGCAGTATTTT. Translating it yields CASSFGQGVDTQYF.

The chain joins TRBV6-6 to TRBJ1-6; 7 bases match TRBD1. The CDR3 spans 15 residues. Trimming took 4 bases from V and 6 from J; bases not matched to a gene: 6. Germline V gene lookup returns CDR1 MNHNY and CDR2 SVGAGI (reference sequence). The CDR3 DNA reads as TGTGCCAGCAGTTTACGACAGGGCCCTAATTCACCCCTCCACTTT. This gives the protein CASSLRQGPNSPLHF.

The CDR3 loop is CATSRGDSLNTEAFF. The DNA of the CDR3 is TGTGCCACCAGCAGGGGTGACAGCTTGAACACTGAAGCTTTCTTT. The chain has TRBV24-1 and TRBJ1-1, with D possibly matching TRBD1 (6 bases). Germline CDR1 KGHDR, CDR2 SFDVKD. The CDR3 totals 15 residues. Trimming took 7 bases from V and 0 from J, leaving 14 bases between them.

This sequence joins TRBV6-5 and TRBJ1-4, with D unresolved. The length of the CDR3 is 15 residues. Germline lookup yields CDR1 MNHEY and CDR2 SVGAGI. Trimming shortened V by 7 bases and J by 0 bases, and 12 bases separated the two germline ends. CDR3 amino acids: CASISGEATNEKLFF. The CDR3 DNA follows: TGTGCCAGCATCTCAGGCGAAGCAACTAATGAAAAACTGTTTTTT.

The V call is TRBV5-1, the J call TRBJ2-6; D is perhaps TRBD2 (5 bases). CDR1 and CDR2 from the germline V gene are SGHRS and YFSETQ. The CDR3 has 15 residues. V gave up 2 bases and J gave up 2 bases, with 8 bases separating them. CDR3 region: CASSFSVAGANVLTF. As DNA, the CDR3 is TGCGCCAGCAGCTTTAGCGTGGCTGGGGCCAACGTCCTGACTTTC.

The chain links TRBV9 to TRBJ2-2; TRBD1 aligns across 9 bases. CDR3 size: 15 residues. The V gene end was trimmed by 4 bases and the J gene end by 3 bases; junction bases not matched to a gene: 4. Germline values: CDR1 SGDLS, CDR2 YYNGEE. The CDR3 coding sequence is TGTGCCAGCAGCTGGGACAGGGAGGACACCGGGGAGCTGTTTTTT. This codes for CASSWDREDTGELFF.

The chain has TRBV3-1 (or the pseudogene TRBV3-2) and TRBJ1-1; 9 positions agree with TRBD1. The CDR3 totals 16 residues. V trimming: 5 bases; J trimming: 4 bases; junction bases outside the gene matches: 11. CDR1 and CDR2 (germline): LGHDT, YNNKEL (reference sequence). The CDR3 DNA reads as TGTGCCAGCAGCACAGGACAGGGGATTGGGGGCACTGAAGCTTTCTTT. Its translation is CASSTGQGIGGTEAFF.

V and J are TRBV3-1 (or the pseudogene TRBV3-2) and TRBJ1-6, with D perhaps matching TRBD1 (5 bases). CDR3 length: 16 residues. Germline values: CDR1 LGHDT, CDR2 YNNKEL (reference sequence). Trimming left V 5 bases short and J 0 bases short, with 11 bases between. In nucleotides, the CDR3 is TGTGCCAGCAGCGGCGCAGGGATCTCCTATAATTCACCCCTCCACTTT. Its protein is CASSGAGISYNSPLHF.

V gene TRBV12-1 combines with J gene TRBJ1-1; TRBD1 reflects the table's D call only, with no check against the DNA. TRBV12-1 is assigned pseudogene status. CDR3 size: 15 residues. In DNA, the CDR3 is TGTGCCAGCAGCCTAAACTCAGGGGGATACACTGAAGCTTTCTTT. It specifies CASSLNSGGYTEAFF.

The chain couples TRBV30 to TRBJ1-1, with 7 positions matching TRBD1. V lost 2 bases to trimming and J lost 2 bases; unmatched junction nucleotides: 2. Germline V lookup: CDR1 GTSNPN, CDR2 SVGIG (reference sequence). This CDR3 comprises 13 residues. The CDR3 nucleotides are TGTGCCTGGAGTAGGGACAGCAACACTGAAGCTTTCTTT. This sequence encodes CAWSRDSNTEAFF.

Regarding this clone: The identical CDR3 is also encoded by other nucleotide sequences in the sample. The CDR3: CASSYAGGSYEQYV. In nucleotides, the CDR3 is TGTGCCAGCAGTTATGCAGGGGGATCCTACGAGCAGTACGTC. The chain employs TRBV6-6 and TRBJ2-7; 7 nucleotides align to TRBD1. Trimming at V came to 3 bases and at J to 1 base, leaving 3 bases not matched to a gene. Germline V gene sequence: CDR1 MNHNY, CDR2 SVGAGI (reference sequence). This CDR3 spans 14 amino acids.

V gene TRBV7-2 combines with J gene TRBJ2-7; D not resolved. From germline, CDR1 is SGHTA and CDR2 FQGNSA. The CDR3 covers 12 residues. Trimming removed 5 bases from V and 5 bases from J, with 10 bases in between. The DNA for the CDR3 is TGTGCCAGCAGCCCCGCTGGGCACGAGCAGTACTTC. It translates to CASSPAGHEQYF.

The chain couples TRBV27 to TRBJ2-7; D remains ambiguous. The V end lost 6 bases, the J end lost 0 bases, and 6 bases lay between the germline ends. This CDR3 is 12 amino acids long. Per the germline V gene, CDR1 is MNHEY and CDR2 is SMNVEV (reference sequence). In DNA form, the CDR3 reads TGTGCCAGCAGCCTCAGCTCCTACGAGCAGTACGTC. It is translated as CASSLSSYEQYV.

The chain links TRBV4-1 to TRBJ2-7; 8 bases map to TRBD1. This CDR3 region has 16 residues. V was pared by 6 bases and J by 0 bases, with 10 bases of the junction left unmatched. Per the germline V gene, CDR1 is MGHRA and CDR2 is YSYEKL. The DNA of the CDR3 is TGCGCCAGCAGTCAAATTCGGACAGGGACCTCCTACGAGCAGTACTTC. This gives the protein CASSQIRTGTSYEQYF.